This T cell receptor beta chain comes out of a study of cytomegalovirus exposure and HLA in healthy donors. Study-wide results and limits: Per published accounts, TCR beta sequences correctly predicted the HLA-A and HLA-B alleles of most subjects. Presence/absence analyses assumed roughly uniform sequencing depth across donors, which may not hold.

CDR1 and CDR2 (germline): LNHDA, SQIVND (reference sequence). The CDR3 consists of 13 residues. The germline V and J ends were trimmed by 5 bases and 3 bases, with 10 bases remaining between them. The study ran its PCR with 60 Vbeta and 13 Jbeta primers. Clones were sequenced by immunoSEQ multiplex PCR, and TCRdb holds only the in-frame ones, with some missing. The repertoire has 95,000 to 110,000 clones, over 75% of them found once; the top ten carry approximately 4.2%. On this clone itself: Its antigen is still unknown.

The rearrangement links TRBV19 to TRBJ1-1; D unresolved. The sequence derives from a male donor in good health and CMV-seronegative. Sequenced: PBMCs. This CDR3 is CASSLLPYTEAFF. The CDR3 DNA reads as TGTGCCAGTAGTCTCCTTCCTTACACTGAAGCTTTCTTT.